This TCR beta chain was observed in a study of tumor and adjacent non-tumor tissue in lung cancer. Study as a whole: Histology: about twelve adenocarcinoma, a couple of squamous cell carcinoma, 1 small cell lung cancer. Samples averaged about 3.8 million productive TCRbeta reads each. Study results and limitations: Normal lung showed higher cumulative top 100 clone frequency than tumor. Tumor tissue had significantly higher TCR diversity than normal lung.

Germline CDR1 is MGHRA and CDR2 is YSYEKL. V gave up 4 bases and J gave up 5 bases; unmatched junction bases: 10. The CDR3 covers 16 residues. The library came from three nested PCR rounds adapted from ARM-PCR protocols. TCRdb recomputed calls from the multiplex PCR reads with MiXCR, one row per CDR3 protein. The profile shows 60,000 to 100,000 distinct CDR3 sequences, more than 65% of them singletons. By sample share, this clonotype is hyperexpanded. Its specificity is not known. No cell sorting was done before RNA was extracted from the tissue. The normal lung tissue was taken more than 3 cm from the tumor edge.

The receptor was isolated from a man in his sixties or seventies with non-small cell lung cancer. The chain couples TRBV4-1 to TRBJ2-7; 11 positions match TRBD2. Source material: distant non-tumor lung tissue. The CDR3 region has the DNA TGCGCCAGCAGCCGGACACTAGCGGGAGAGGGGGACGAGCAGTACTTC. This encodes CASSRTLAGEGDEQYF.